These 25 T cell receptor beta chains came from one sample sequenced in a study of cytomegalovirus exposure and HLA in healthy donors (dated by TCRdb to about 2017). The protocol used for the library was the immunoSEQ multiplex PCR assay. For the multiplex PCR, a mixture combining 60 forward primers for TCR Vbeta segments and 13 reverse primers for TCR Jbeta segments was used. Imported from immuneACCESS, the table was reduced by TCRdb to in-frame sequences with V and J called. These copies leave out some clones; in studies compared against another copy, an unresolved V gene accounts for under half, and the cause of the remainder is not known. This sample gives about 150,000 clones in total; roughly 79% of them show up just once. The ten largest clones capture roughly 2.8% of the sample. Sequencing was carried out using PBMCs. The source is a man between 18 and 35 years old in good health and CMV-seronegative.

CDR3 in amino acids: CASSFAGGGEQYV. The CDR3, as DNA: TGCGCCAGCAGCTTCGCCGGGGGTGGGGAGCAGTACGTC. The V call is TRBV5-1, the J call TRBJ2-7, with a possible D match to TRBD2 (6 bases). V lost 2 bases to trimming and J lost 7 bases, with 13 bases between them. CDR3 length: 13 amino acids. Germline values: CDR1 SGHRS, CDR2 YFSETQ.

The CDR3 here is CASSLLGPADTQYF. In nucleotides, the CDR3 is TGTGCCAGCAGCCTACTAGGGCCAGCAGATACGCAGTATTTT. V and J are TRBV6-1 and TRBJ2-3, with D maybe TRBD2 (5 bases). Germline values: CDR1 MNHNS, CDR2 SASEGT. V was pared by 6 bases and J by 4 bases, with 14 bases between. CDR3 length: 14 residues.

The chain is built from TRBV9 and TRBJ1-3; 7 bases are a match to TRBD1. There are 16 residues in the CDR3. V was clipped by 3 bases and J by 0 bases; unmatched bases: 6. Germline V gene data show CDR1 as SGDLS and CDR2 as YYNGEE. The CDR3 is CASSATQGYSGNTIYF. In nucleotides, the CDR3 is TGTGCCAGCAGCGCGACACAGGGGTACTCTGGAAACACCATATATTTT.

CDR3 bases: TGCGCCAGCAGCCAAGTTACTAGCGGATTCACAGATACGCAGTATTTT. It is translated as CASSQVTSGFTDTQYF. J is TRBJ2-3 and V is TRBV4-3; 8 bases align to TRBD2. CDR3 length equals 16 residues. V lost 1 base to trimming and J lost 2 bases; unmatched junction nucleotides: 5. From germline, CDR1 is LGHNA and CDR2 YSLEER.

The chain combines TRBV9 with TRBJ2-7; D is possibly TRBD1 (6 bases). Germline V gene sequence: CDR1 SGDLS, CDR2 YYNGEE. The CDR3 extends over 19 amino acids. Trimming removed 1 base at V and 3 bases at J, with 26 bases between. The CDR3 region is CASSVWQGLVGAGNYEQYV. The CDR3 coding sequence is TGTGCCAGCAGCGTATGGCAGGGGCTAGTTGGGGCCGGAAACTACGAGCAGTACGTC.

The J gene is TRBJ1-2, the V gene TRBV12-2; the table's D call TRBD1 went unverified against the DNA. TRBV12-2 counts as a pseudogene. The CDR3 is 13 residues long. The chain's CDR3 is CARTGATNYGYTF. CDR3 DNA: TGTGCAAGGACAGGGGCCACTAACTATGGCTACACCTTC.

The V call is TRBV2, the J call TRBJ1-6; possible D gene TRBD1, 6 bases. The germline gives CDR1 SNHLY, CDR2 FYNNEI. Trimming took 6 bases from V and 7 from J, leaving 19 bases between them. The CDR3 sequence is 16 residues long. CDR3 DNA sequence: TGTGCCAGCAGGTATACCGGGACACGGCAAAATTCACCCCTCCACTTT. It codes for CASRYTGTRQNSPLHF.

This rearrangement joins TRBV4-3 to TRBJ1-1, with 9 bases that match TRBD1. CDR3 length: 14 amino acids. Germline trimming cut 5 bases from V and 5 bases from J; bases unmatched to any gene: 6. Looked up from germline, CDR1 is LGHNA and CDR2 is YSLEER. The chain's CDR3 is CASSYGQGWTEAFF. The CDR3 coding sequence is TGCGCCAGCAGCTATGGACAGGGGTGGACTGAAGCTTTCTTT.

This clone came up a few times. This sequence joins TRBV5-1 and TRBJ1-1; tentatively, D is TRBD1 (6 bases). The germline gives CDR1 SGHRS, CDR2 YFSETQ. V was trimmed by 1 base and J by 0 bases, leaving 10 bases between them. The CDR3 is made up of 15 amino acids. The CDR3 sequence is CASSLYQGMNTEAFF. The CDR3 nucleotides read TGCGCCAGCAGCTTGTACCAGGGGATGAACACTGAAGCTTTCTTT.

V gene TRBV5-1 combines with J gene TRBJ2-2, with 7 bases fitting TRBD1. Germline lookup yields CDR1 SGHRS and CDR2 YFSETQ. CDR3 length equals 15 residues. With V trimmed by 6 bases and J by 3 bases, 8 bases remained unmatched. CDR3 sequence: CASIPGQSYTGELFF. The DNA of the CDR3 is TGCGCCAGCATCCCGGGACAGTCTTACACCGGGGAGCTGTTTTTT.

In regard to this clone: One end of the junction does not line up with germline, which may come from a read error. V usage is TRBV6-5 and J usage is TRBJ2-4; D possibly corresponds to TRBD2 (7 bases). The CDR3 runs 13 residues. CDR1 is MNHEY, CDR2 SVGAGI, per germline. The CDR3 protein is CASSLVGGGRKSF. The CDR3 nucleotides read TGTGCCAGCAGCCTAGTGGGAGGGGGACGCAAGAGCTTC.

V usage is TRBV28 and J usage is TRBJ2-3, with D possibly matching TRBD2 (5 bases). The CDR3 has 15 residues. Germline V gene data show CDR1 as MDHEN and CDR2 as SYDVKM. The V and J ends lost 2 bases and 2 bases respectively, with 11 bases between them. CDR3 amino acids: CASSLASLTTDTQYF. The CDR3 DNA is TGTGCCAGCAGTTTAGCTAGCCTTACCACAGATACGCAGTATTTT.

This rearrangement joins TRBV5-5 to TRBJ1-5, with a tentative D call TRBD1 (6 bases). The V end was cut by 2 bases, the J end by 5 bases, with 8 bases between. This CDR3 has 13 residues. Germline V gives CDR1 SGHKS, CDR2 YYEKEE (reference sequence). As DNA, the CDR3 is TGTGCCAGCAGCTTACAGGGTGATCAGCCCCAGCATTTT. This sequence encodes CASSLQGDQPQHF.

This sequence joins TRBV7-8 and TRBJ1-1; D possibly corresponds to TRBD1 (5 bases). CDR1 and CDR2 from the germline V gene are SGHVS and FQNEAQ. This CDR3 is built from 14 residues. Trimming stripped 2 bases from V and 6 bases from J, with 13 bases between. Here the CDR3 DNA reads TGTGCCAGCAGCTTATACAGGAGGGCTCCTGAAGCTTTCTTT. It yields the protein CASSLYRRAPEAFF.

The genes are TRBV18 and TRBJ2-7; TRBD2 might be the D (5 bases). The V and J ends lost 2 bases and 9 bases respectively, with 14 bases between them. The CDR3 loop spans 13 amino acids. CDR1 and CDR2 from the germline V gene are KGHSH and LQKENI. The DNA of the CDR3 is TGTGCCAGCTCACCAACTAGGGATCAAGGGCAGTACTTC. This translates into CASSPTRDQGQYF.

The J gene is TRBJ2-3, the V gene TRBV7-9; D possibly corresponds to TRBD2 (6 bases). The CDR3 totals 15 residues. V lost 3 bases, J lost 2 bases, and 12 bases lay in between. Germline-derived CDR1 and CDR2 are SEHNR and FQNEAQ (reference sequence). The CDR3 region has the DNA TGTGCCAGCAGCTTGGGCGGGGCGTTCACAGATACGCAGTATTTT. This translates into CASSLGGAFTDTQYF.

This chain uses TRBV10-3 with TRBJ2-1, with TRBD1 identical over 7 bases. Germline V gene data show CDR1 as ENHRY and CDR2 as SYGVKD. V lost 2 bases to trimming and J lost 8 bases; unmatched junction nucleotides: 6. CDR3 length: 14 amino acids. CDR3 coding DNA: TGTGCCATCAGTGAGCAACAGGGGTCGGATGAGCAGTTCTTC. It yields the protein CAISEQQGSDEQFF.

As DNA, the CDR3 is TGTGCCAGCACCAGGGATTTAGGGGACGAGCAGTACTTC. Translating it yields CASTRDLGDEQYF. The chain carries TRBV2 and TRBJ2-7, with D possibly matching TRBD1 (5 bases). This CDR3 has 13 residues. Trimming took 7 bases from V and 5 from J, leaving 15 bases between them. Germline-derived CDR1 and CDR2 are SNHLY and FYNNEI.

The chain recombines TRBV5-6 with TRBJ2-7; D gene ambiguous. Trimming shortened V by 4 bases and J by 1 base, and 12 bases separated the two germline ends. The CDR3 totals 14 residues. CDR1 is SGHDT, CDR2 YYEEEE, per germline. CDR3 loop: CASSIRLISYEQYF. The CDR3 coding sequence is TGTGCCAGCAGCATCCGACTGATATCCTACGAGCAGTACTTC.

The count of this clone is one. The chain recombines TRBV7-9 with TRBJ1-1; perhaps TRBD1 as D (5 bases). The CDR3 has 13 amino acids. V lost 3 bases, J lost 3 bases, and 8 bases lay in between. CDR1 is SEHNR and CDR2 is FQNEAQ in the germline V gene (reference sequence). The DNA for the CDR3 is TGTGCCAGCAGCTTGGGGGGTCACACTGAAGCTTTCTTT. This gives the protein CASSLGGHTEAFF.

This rearrangement joins TRBV30 to TRBJ1-6, with TRBD1 as a possible D gene (6 bases). V lost 0 bases to trimming and J lost 9 bases, with 9 bases between them. Looked up from germline, CDR1 is GTSNPN and CDR2 is SVGIG (reference sequence). This CDR3 spans 13 amino acids. In nucleotides, the CDR3 is TGTGCCTGGAGTGTTCAGGGGAGTTCACCCCTCCACTTT. It codes for CAWSVQGSSPLHF.

Remarks on this clone: Other DNA variants within this sample encode the same CDR3. This chain links TRBV9 with TRBJ1-2, with D perhaps TRBD1 (5 bases). CDR3 length: 14 residues. Trimming pared 0 bases from V and 3 bases from J, leaving 9 bases between. Germline assignment: CDR1 SGDLS and CDR2 YYNGEE. The CDR3, as DNA: TGTGCCAGCAGCGTAGGCGGGGGGGACTATGGCTACACCTTC. This encodes CASSVGGGDYGYTF.

The V call is TRBV7-6, the J call TRBJ1-1; tentative D call: TRBD1 (5 bases). With 0 bases removed from V and 3 bases from J, the gap between germline ends came to 8 bases. CDR1 and CDR2 from the germline V gene are SGHVS and FNYEAQ. CDR3 length: 14 amino acids. The chain's CDR3 is CASSLATTDTEAFF. The DNA for the CDR3 is TGTGCCAGCAGCTTAGCGACGACAGACACTGAAGCTTTCTTT.

This clone was detected only a few times. The rearrangement joins TRBV9 to TRBJ2-4; TRBD2 is a possible D gene (5 bases). The germline V and J ends were trimmed by 2 bases and 4 bases, with 10 bases remaining between them. The CDR3 spans 14 residues. From germline, CDR1 is SGDLS and CDR2 YYNGEE. The CDR3 DNA follows: TGTGCCAGCAGCGTTAGGACGGGGAAAAACATTCAGTACTTC. This sequence encodes CASSVRTGKNIQYF.

This clone appeared a few times. The chain combines TRBV7-9 with TRBJ1-3; D is perhaps TRBD1 (5 bases). There are 15 residues in the CDR3. Germline V CDR1 and CDR2: SEHNR, FQNEAQ (reference sequence). With 5 bases removed from V and 2 bases from J, the gap between germline ends came to 13 bases. The CDR3 nucleotides are TGTGCCAGCAGCCCCCCCCCGGGGGCTGGAAACACCATATATTTT. It yields the protein CASSPPPGAGNTIYF.